Included here is one T cell receptor (beta chain) sequence, with context. This sample stems from a study of T cell changes during pregnancy in multiple sclerosis. TCRdb keeps only in-frame clones here, not all; method: immunoSEQ multiplex PCR. The sample lists about 40,000 clones; 90% to 95% were seen once. This CDR3 is 13 amino acids long. CDR1 is MNHEY, CDR2 SMNVEV, per germline (reference sequence). Trimming cost V 11 bases and J 4 bases; bases outside gene matches: 11. The clonotype originates from a female donor with multiple sclerosis, enrolled in a pregnancy study. The sample was CD8+ T cells from peripheral blood mononuclear cells, taken before pregnancy. The chain is built from TRBV27 and TRBJ2-7; the match to TRBD2 covers 7 bases. CDR3 DNA: TGTGCCGCCCGGGGGAGGGGACCTTACGAGCAGTACTTC. Translating gives CAARGRGPYEQYF.